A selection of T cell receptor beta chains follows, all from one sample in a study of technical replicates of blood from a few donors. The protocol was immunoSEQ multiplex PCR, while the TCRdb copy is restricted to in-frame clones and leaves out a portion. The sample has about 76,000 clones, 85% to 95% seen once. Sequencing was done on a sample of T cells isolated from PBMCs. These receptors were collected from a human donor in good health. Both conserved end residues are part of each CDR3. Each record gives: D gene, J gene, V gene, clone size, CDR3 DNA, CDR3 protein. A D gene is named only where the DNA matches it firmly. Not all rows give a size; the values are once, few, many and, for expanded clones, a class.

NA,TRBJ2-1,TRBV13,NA,TGTGCCAGCAGCCACCGGGACAAGGCGCACAATGAGCAGTTCTTC,CASSHRDKAHNEQFF
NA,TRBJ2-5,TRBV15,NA,NA,CATSPLWQEETQYF
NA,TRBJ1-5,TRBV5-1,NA,TGCGCCAGCAGCTTGGGACAGCCCAATCAGCCCCAGCATTTT,CASSLGQPNQPQHF
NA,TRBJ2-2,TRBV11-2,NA,TGTGCCAGCAGCTTAGGTACAGGGCTAGGAGTCACCGGGGAGCTGTTTTTT,CASSLGTGLGVTGELFF
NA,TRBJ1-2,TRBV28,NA,TGTGCCAGCAGTTTAGCACAGGCGTCCTATGGCTACACCTTC,CASSLAQASYGYTF
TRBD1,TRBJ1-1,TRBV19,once,TGTGCCAGTAGTACAGGGGGCGGCTATACTGAAGCTTTCTTT,CASSTGGGYTEAFF
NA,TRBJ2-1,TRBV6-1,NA,TGTGCCAGCGGGAAGCGGGTGTACAATGAGCAGTTCTTC,CASGKRVYNEQFF
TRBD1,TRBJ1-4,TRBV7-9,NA,TGTGCCAGCAGCTACAGGGGGTTTGATGAAAAACTGTTTTTT,CASSYRGFDEKLFF
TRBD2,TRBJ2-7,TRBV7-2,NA,TGTGCCAGCAGCTTAGCGGGCCTTAAACTAGCGGGAGTTTCTCTTGAGCAGTACTTC,CASSLAGLKLAGVSLEQYF
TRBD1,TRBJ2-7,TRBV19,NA,TGTGCCAGTAAGTATACACAGGGGAGATACGAGCAGTACTTC,CASKYTQGRYEQYF
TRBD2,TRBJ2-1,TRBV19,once,TGTGCCAGTAGTCTCGCGGGAGGTTACAATGAGCAGTTCTTC,CASSLAGGYNEQFF
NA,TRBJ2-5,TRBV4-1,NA,TGCGCCAGCAGCCAAGAAAGGGGCCTCGAGACCCAGTACTTC,CASSQERGLETQYF
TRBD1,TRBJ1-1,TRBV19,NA,TGTGCCAGTAGTGCCAGGGGGCTCGGGGTCACTGAAGCTTTCTTT,CASSARGLGVTEAFF
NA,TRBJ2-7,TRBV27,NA,TGTGCCAGCAGTGGGAGACGGGAGATCTACGAGCAGTACTTC,CASSGRREIYEQYF
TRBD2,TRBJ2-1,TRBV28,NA,TGTGCCAGCAGTCGGACCGGGACTATATACAATGAGCAGTTCTTC,CASSRTGTIYNEQFF
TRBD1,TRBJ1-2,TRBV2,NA,TGTGCCAGCAGTGCGGGACAGGGGTATAACATAGATGGCTACACCTTC,CASSAGQGYNIDGYTF
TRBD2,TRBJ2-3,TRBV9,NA,TGTGCCAGCAGCCCAGGGGCGGGAGGGCGAGATACGCAGTATTTT,CASSPGAGGRDTQYF
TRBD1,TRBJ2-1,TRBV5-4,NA,TGTGCCAGCTGCTGGGACAGGGGGAATGAGCAGTTCTTC,CASCWDRGNEQFF
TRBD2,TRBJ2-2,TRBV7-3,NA,TGTGCCAGCAGCTTTATAACTAGCGGGAGGACCGGGGAGCTGTTTTTT,CASSFITSGRTGELFF
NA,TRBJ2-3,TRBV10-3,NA,TGTGCCATCAGTGATACGGTAGCGAGCACAGATACGCAGTATTTT,CAISDTVASTDTQYF
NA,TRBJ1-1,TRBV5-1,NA,TGCGCCAGCAGCTTGGGTGGACAACACTCCATGAACACTGAAGCTTTCTTT,CASSLGGQHSMNTEAFF
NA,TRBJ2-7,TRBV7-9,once,TGTGCCAGCAGCTTAGGATTGGCCACCTACGAGCAGTACTTC,CASSLGLATYEQYF
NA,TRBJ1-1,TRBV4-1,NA,TGCGCCAGCAGCCAAGGAGCAGGGAGGTTCTCTGAAGCTTTCTTT,CASSQGAGRFSEAFF
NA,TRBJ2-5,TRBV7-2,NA,TGTGCCAGCAGCCCTAGGGCGGGGCAACCCCAGTACTTC,CASSPRAGQPQYF
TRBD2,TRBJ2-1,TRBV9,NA,TGTGCCAGCAGCGACGGGACTACACCCTACAATGAGCAGTTCTTC,CASSDGTTPYNEQFF
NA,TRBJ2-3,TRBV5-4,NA,TGTGCCAGCAGCCGACTCACAGATACGCAGTATTTT,CASSRLTDTQYF
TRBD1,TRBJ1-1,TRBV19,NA,TGTGCCAGTAGTATCGCCCGGGGACAGGGTTGGGTGAACACTGAAGCTTTCTTT,CASSIARGQGWVNTEAFF
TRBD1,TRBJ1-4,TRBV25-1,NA,TGTGCCAGCAGTTCCACCGGGACAGCTAATGAAAAACTGTTTTTT,CASSSTGTANEKLFF
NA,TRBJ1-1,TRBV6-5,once,TGTGCCAGCAGTTACTCGATCGGGGTGAACACTGAAGCTTTCTTT,CASSYSIGVNTEAFF
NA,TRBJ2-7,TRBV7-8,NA,TGTGCCGTTTCTCGAGCGGGCCTCGAGCAGTACTTC,CAVSRAGLEQYF
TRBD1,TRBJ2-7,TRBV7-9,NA,TGTGCCAGCAGCTTACCCCTAGACAGGGGTTACGAGCAGTACTTC,CASSLPLDRGYEQYF
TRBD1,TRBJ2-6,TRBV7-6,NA,TGTGCCAGCAGCTTAGGGGACAGGGCGTCTGGGGCCAACGTCCTGACTTTC,CASSLGDRASGANVLTF
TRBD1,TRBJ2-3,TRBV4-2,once,TGTGCCAGCAGCCCTGGACAGGGAGATACGCAGTATTTT,CASSPGQGDTQYF
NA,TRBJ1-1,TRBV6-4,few,TGTGCCAGCAGTGAACAGGGAGGGTCTGAAGCTTTCTTT,CASSEQGGSEAFF
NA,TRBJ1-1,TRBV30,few,TGTGCCTGGAGTCTAGTACGGAGAACTGAAGCTTTCTTT,CAWSLVRRTEAFF
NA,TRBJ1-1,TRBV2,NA,TGTGCCAGCAGTGAAGCGCGAGGGGGGGCTGAAGCTTTCTTT,CASSEARGGAEAFF
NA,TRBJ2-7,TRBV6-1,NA,TGTGCCAGCAGTGAAGTAACTAAACTAAGCGAGCAGTACTTC,CASSEVTKLSEQYF
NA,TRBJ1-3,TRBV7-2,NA,TGTGCCAGCAGCTTTTATGTCAGCTCTGGAAACACCATATATTTT,CASSFYVSSGNTIYF
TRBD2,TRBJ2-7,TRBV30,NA,TGTGCCTGGAGTGGCGGGACTAGCGGGAGGGCCTACGAGCAGTACTTC,CAWSGGTSGRAYEQYF